This TCR beta chain derives from a study of graft-versus-host responses after intestinal transplantation. The wider study: Multivisceral, liver-intestinal, or isolated intestinal transplants were given to recipients.

Details on this clone: The antigen is undetermined.

CDR1 and CDR2 from the germline V gene are MNHEY and SMNVEV (reference sequence). The ends lost 1 base at V and 6 bases at J; junction bases unmatched: 5. The CDR3 contains 15 residues. Repertoires were generated with immunoSEQ multiplex PCR, while TCRdb's copy carries only in-frame clones and drops some. Here the sample spans fewer than 120,000 clones, 93% being singletons. The receptor comes from a human donor who received an intestinal transplant. Material: unstimulated CD8+ T cells sorted from spleen or lymph node cells, obtained before intestinal transplant. The chain has TRBV27 and TRBJ2-4, with 8 positions matching TRBD2. CDR3 coding DNA: TGTGCCAGCAGTTTATTGCGGGAGGTTATAAACATTCAGTACTTC. Translating it yields CASSLLREVINIQYF.